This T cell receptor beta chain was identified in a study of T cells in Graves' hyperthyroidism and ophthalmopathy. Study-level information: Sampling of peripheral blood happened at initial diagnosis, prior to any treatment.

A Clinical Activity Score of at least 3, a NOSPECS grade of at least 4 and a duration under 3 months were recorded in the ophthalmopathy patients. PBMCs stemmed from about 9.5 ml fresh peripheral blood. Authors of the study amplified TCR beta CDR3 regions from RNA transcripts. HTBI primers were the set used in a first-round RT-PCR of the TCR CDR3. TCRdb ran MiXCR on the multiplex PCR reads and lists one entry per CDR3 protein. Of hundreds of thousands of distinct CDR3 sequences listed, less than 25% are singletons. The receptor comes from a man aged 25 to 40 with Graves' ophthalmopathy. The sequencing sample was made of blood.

The CDR3 nucleotides are TGCAGTGCTGTGAGGACTAGTGATGCCTACGAGCAGTACTTC. Translating it yields CSAVRTSDAYEQYF. This chain links TRBV20-1 with TRBJ2-7, with 7 bases that match TRBD2. J was trimmed by 2 bases and V by 5 bases; bases with no gene match: 9. Germline CDR1 reads DFQATT; CDR2 reads SNEGSKA (reference sequence). The CDR3 has 14 residues.